The present TCR beta chain was sequenced within a study of human T cells and chemical hapten exposure. Study in general: Largely, small differences in pooled library volume made per-sample TCR yields vary.

The CDR3 contains 14 residues. Germline CDR1 reads SGHTA; CDR2 reads FQGNSA. Trimming shortened V by 5 bases and J by 0 bases, and 10 bases separated the two germline ends. As for time point: patch test 2, 6 weeks after DPC sensitization. Treatment given: therapeutic diphenylcyclopropenone sensitization with weekly scalp DPC. Patch tests were applied only after blood draws. This clonotype has ten or more counts. For the library, individual cDNA molecules each received unique molecular identifiers. One entry per CDR3 protein, called by TCRdb with MiXCR from the RACE reads. This table has some 89,000 distinct CDR3 sequences, 10% appearing once.

The receptor was isolated from a woman in her twenties or thirties with alopecia areata. Some clones in this sample may be carry-over from other donors' samples. The chain joins TRBV7-2 to TRBJ1-2, with D unresolved. The sequencing here drew on whole blood, taken in connection with sensitization to the hapten diphenylcyclopropenone (DPC). Written as DNA, the CDR3 is TGTGCCAGCAGCCTGGACCAATCTAACTATGGCTACACCTTC. Its translation: CASSLDQSNYGYTF.